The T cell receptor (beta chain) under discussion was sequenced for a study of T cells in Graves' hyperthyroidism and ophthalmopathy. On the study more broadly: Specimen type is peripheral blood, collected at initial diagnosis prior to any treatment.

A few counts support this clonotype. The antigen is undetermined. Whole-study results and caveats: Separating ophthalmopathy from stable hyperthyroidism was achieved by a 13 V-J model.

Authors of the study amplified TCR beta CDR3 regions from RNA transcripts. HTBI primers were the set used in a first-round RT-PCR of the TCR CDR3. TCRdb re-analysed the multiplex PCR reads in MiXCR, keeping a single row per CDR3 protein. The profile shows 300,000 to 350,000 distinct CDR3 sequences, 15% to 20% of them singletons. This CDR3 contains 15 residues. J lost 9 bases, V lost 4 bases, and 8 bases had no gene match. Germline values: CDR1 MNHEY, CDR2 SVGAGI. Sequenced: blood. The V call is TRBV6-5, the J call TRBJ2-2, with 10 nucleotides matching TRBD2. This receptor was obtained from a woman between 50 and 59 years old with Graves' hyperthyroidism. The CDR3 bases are TGTGCCAGCAGTTCTCCGGGACTAGCGACGAGGGAGCTGTTTTTT. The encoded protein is CASSSPGLATRELFF.